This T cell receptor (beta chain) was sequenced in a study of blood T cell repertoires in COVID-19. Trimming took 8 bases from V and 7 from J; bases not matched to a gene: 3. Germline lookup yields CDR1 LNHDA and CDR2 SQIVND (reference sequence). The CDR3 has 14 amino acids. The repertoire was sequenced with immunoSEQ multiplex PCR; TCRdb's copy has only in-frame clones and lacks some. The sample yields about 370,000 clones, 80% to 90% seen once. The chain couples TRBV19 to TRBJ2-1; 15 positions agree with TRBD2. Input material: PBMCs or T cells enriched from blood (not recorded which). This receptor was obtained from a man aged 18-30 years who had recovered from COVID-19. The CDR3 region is CASSGTSGRNEQFF. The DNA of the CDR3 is TGTGCCAGTTCCGGGACTAGCGGGAGGAATGAGCAGTTCTTC.